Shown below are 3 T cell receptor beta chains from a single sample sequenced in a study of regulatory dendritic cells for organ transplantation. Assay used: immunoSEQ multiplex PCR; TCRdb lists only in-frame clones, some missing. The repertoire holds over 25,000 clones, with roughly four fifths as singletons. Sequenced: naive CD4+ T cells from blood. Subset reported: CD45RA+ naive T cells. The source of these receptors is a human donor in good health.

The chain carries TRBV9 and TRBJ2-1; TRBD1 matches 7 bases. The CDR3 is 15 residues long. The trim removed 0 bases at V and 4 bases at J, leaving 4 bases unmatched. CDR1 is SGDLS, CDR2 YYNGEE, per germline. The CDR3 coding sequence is TGTGCCAGCAGCGTAGATGGACAGGCTTACAATGAGCAGTTCTTC. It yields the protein CASSVDGQAYNEQFF. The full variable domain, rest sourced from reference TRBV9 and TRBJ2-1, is DSGVTQTPKHLITATGQRVTLRCSPRSGDLSVYWYQQSLDQGLQFLIQYYNGEERAKGNILERFSAQQFPDLHSELNLSSLELGDSALYFCASSVDGQAYNEQFFGPGTRLTVL.

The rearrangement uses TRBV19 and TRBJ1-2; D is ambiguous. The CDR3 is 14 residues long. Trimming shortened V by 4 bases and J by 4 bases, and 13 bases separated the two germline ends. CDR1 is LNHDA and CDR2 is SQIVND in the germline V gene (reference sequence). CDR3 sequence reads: CASSTEPRGYGYTF. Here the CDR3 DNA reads TGTGCCAGTAGTACAGAACCTAGAGGCTATGGCTACACCTTC.

The CDR3 sequence: CASSLGQGPDTQYF. The CDR3, as DNA: TGTGCCAGCAGCCTCGGACAGGGGCCAGATACGCAGTATTTT. V is TRBV5-4 and J is TRBJ2-3, with TRBD1 matching 9 bases. With V trimmed by 4 bases and J by 4 bases, 4 bases remained unmatched. This CDR3 comprises 14 residues. Germline V gene sequence: CDR1 SGHNT, CDR2 YYREEE (reference sequence).